Each of the 12 T cell receptor beta chains below was sequenced from the same sample in a study of T-cell reconstitution after alpha-beta-depleted transplantation in children. A library of TCRbeta sequences, prepared with unique molecular identifiers, was generated. TCRdb reanalysed the PCR reads using MiXCR and keeps one entry per CDR3 protein. In the table there are 440,000 or so distinct CDR3 sequences, 11% of which are singletons. The sequenced sample was PBMCs from the stem cell graft donor, obtained from the stem cell graft. Receptor source: a human donor who donated a stem cell graft to a child with acute myeloid leukemia.

This clonotype was detected a few times. The chain couples TRBV20-1 to TRBJ2-5, with 10 bases identical to TRBD1. The ends lost 4 bases at V and 4 bases at J; junction bases unmatched: 9. This CDR3 has 15 amino acids. Germline loops: CDR1 DFQATT, CDR2 SNEGSKA (reference sequence). The CDR3 nucleotides read TGCAGTGCTACTAAGACAGGGGGCGGTGGAGAGACCCAGTACTTC. Translated: CSATKTGGGGETQYF.

Only a few counts were recorded for this clonotype. The chain links TRBV27 to TRBJ2-1; weak D call: TRBD2 (6 bases). V lost 0 bases to trimming and J lost 7 bases, with 13 bases between them. The germline V gene encodes CDR1 MNHEY and CDR2 SMNVEV (reference sequence). The length of the CDR3 is 15 residues. CDR3 nucleotides: TGTGCCAGCAGTTTATCGGGAGCGGGTATTAATGAGCAGTTCTTC. Its translation: CASSLSGAGINEQFF.

This clonotype was detected many times. The J gene is TRBJ1-3, the V gene TRBV10-3; possible D gene TRBD1, 5 bases. The CDR3 extends over 15 amino acids. V was cut by 3 bases and J by 0 bases, with 9 bases left in between. Germline V gene data show CDR1 as ENHRY and CDR2 as SYGVKD. The DNA of the CDR3 is TGTGCCATCAGTGATTGGGGCTTCTCTGGAAACACCATATATTTT. As protein: CAISDWGFSGNTIYF.

This clonotype was counted only a few times. The chain has TRBV6-5 and TRBJ2-5; 8 bases fit TRBD2. CDR1 and CDR2 (germline): MNHEY, SVGAGI. V was pared by 8 bases and J by 1 base, with 15 bases of the junction left unmatched. This CDR3 has 17 amino acids. This chain's CDR3 is CASRLRGGGWAQETQYF. For the CDR3, the DNA is TGTGCCAGCCGATTACGAGGCGGGGGGTGGGCCCAAGAGACCCAGTACTTC.

This clonotype was seen ten or more times. This chain connects TRBV7-9 to TRBJ2-1; a possible D gene is TRBD1 (5 bases). V was clipped by 2 bases and J by 7 bases, with 9 bases between them. Germline CDR1 and CDR2: SEHNR and FQNEAQ (reference sequence). The CDR3 is made up of 13 amino acids. For the CDR3, the DNA is TGTGCCAGCAGCTTACCAGGGTGGAATGAGCAGTTCTTC. Translation: CASSLPGWNEQFF.

This clonotype appeared a few times. J is TRBJ1-5 and V is TRBV12-3 or TRBV12-4; D is uncertain. V shed 6 bases and J shed 2 bases, with 14 bases lying between them. CDR3 length: 15 residues. Here the CDR3 DNA reads TGTGCCAGCAGCCCCGTGAGGAACGGCAATCAGCCCCAGCATTTT. Its protein product is CASSPVRNGNQPQHF.

This chain joins TRBV12-3 or TRBV12-4 and TRBJ2-1, with D unclear. V lost 5 bases and J 5 bases, leaving 10 bases between the germline ends. The CDR3 length is 13 residues. In nucleotides, the CDR3 is TGTGCCAGCAGTCTCTGGAATAACAATGAGCAGTTCTTC. Protein product: CASSLWNNNEQFF.

There are a few counts of this clonotype. The rearrangement links TRBV15 to TRBJ2-5; weak D call: TRBD1 (6 bases). Germline assignment: CDR1 LNHNV and CDR2 YYDKDF (reference sequence). This CDR3 has 15 amino acids. Trimming pared 5 bases from V and 2 bases from J, leaving 15 bases between. The DNA for the CDR3 is TGTGCCACCAGCGACGAGGGGACATCACAAGAGACCCAGTACTTC. Amino acid sequence: CATSDEGTSQETQYF. The full variable domain, with the rest looked up from reference TRBV15 and TRBJ2-5, is DAMVIQNPRYQVTQFGKPVTLSCSQTLNHNVMYWYQQKSSQAPKLLFHYYDKDFNNEADTPDNFQSRRPNTSFCFLDIRSPGLGDTAMYLCATSDEGTSQETQYFGPGTRLLVL.

This clonotype appeared a few times. V usage is TRBV6-2 or TRBV6-3 and J usage is TRBJ1-5, with a tentative D call TRBD1 (5 bases). V was trimmed by 0 bases and J by 2 bases, leaving 23 bases between them. Germline loops: CDR1 MNHEY, CDR2 SVGEGT. The CDR3 is 20 amino acids. CDR3 sequence reads: CASSYSKPSGSIGGNQPQHF. The DNA for the CDR3 is TGTGCCAGCAGTTACTCGAAGCCTTCAGGATCAATAGGGGGCAATCAGCCCCAGCATTTT.

CDR3 loop: CASSPIAGGPTGELFF. CDR3 nucleotides: TGTGCCAGCAGTCCCATAGCGGGAGGGCCCACCGGGGAGCTGTTTTTT. The chain recombines TRBV5-6 with TRBJ2-2; TRBD2 matches 11 bases. Germline CDR1 reads SGHDT; CDR2 reads YYEEEE. The CDR3 contains 16 residues. The V and J ends lost 5 bases and 4 bases, in that order; junction bases with no gene match: 7.

This clonotype turned up a few times. The rearrangement links TRBV12-3 or TRBV12-4 to TRBJ2-7; TRBD1 matches at 8 bases. The CDR3 sequence is 15 residues long. The J segment lost 0 bases and the V segment lost 5 bases, leaving 6 bases of the junction unmatched. The CDR3 protein is CASSTGTGSSYEQYF. Here the CDR3 DNA reads TGTGCCAGCAGTACCGGGACAGGTAGCTCCTACGAGCAGTACTTC.

This clonotype was found many times. The chain has TRBV27 and TRBJ2-3; the D gene is possibly TRBD1 (6 bases). CDR3 length: 16 amino acids. V was pared by 6 bases and J by 3 bases, with 19 bases between. Germline CDR1 reads MNHEY; CDR2 reads SMNVEV (reference sequence). CDR3 sequence: CASRGYRVIGTDTQYF. CDR3 DNA: TGTGCCAGCAGGGGATACAGGGTCATCGGGACAGATACGCAGTATTTT.